A single sample gave rise to the 9 T cell receptor beta chains below, sequenced in a study of T cells in localized non-small cell lung cancer. The protocol was immunoSEQ multiplex PCR, while the TCRdb copy is restricted to in-frame clones and leaves out a portion. The sample holds 100,000 to 150,000 clones; about 90% are singletons and the top ten take approximately 1.7%. The sample in question was peripheral blood, obtained before any cancer treatment. Source of these receptors: a female donor at least 60 years old with stage I lung adenocarcinoma.

J is TRBJ2-1 and V is TRBV7-2; tentatively, D is TRBD2 (5 bases). V lost 8 bases, J lost 2 bases, and 13 bases lay in between. This CDR3 has 14 amino acids. Germline V CDR1 and CDR2: SGHTA, FQGNSA. CDR3 loop: CASPPSGAYNEQFF. The CDR3 DNA is TGTGCCAGCCCGCCCAGCGGAGCCTACAATGAGCAGTTCTTC.

V gene TRBV28 combines with J gene TRBJ2-5; D perhaps matches TRBD2 (5 bases). Trimming removed 2 bases from V and 4 bases from J, with 14 bases in between. The CDR3 totals 15 residues. In germline, CDR1 is MDHEN, CDR2 SYDVKM. The CDR3 nucleotides are TGTGCCAGCAGTTTACTAGTGGGAGTTCCAGAGACCCAGTACTTC. The encoded protein is CASSLLVGVPETQYF.

The chain has TRBV25-1 and TRBJ2-3, with unresolved D. Trimming left V 7 bases short and J 4 bases short, with 6 bases between. From germline, CDR1 is MGHDK and CDR2 SYGVNS. CDR3 length: 11 amino acids. In DNA, the CDR3 is TGTGCCAGCAATAGGGCAGATACGCAGTATTTT. Translation gives CASNRADTQYF.

The rearrangement links TRBV2 to TRBJ2-1; D assignment may be TRBD1 or TRBD2 (6 bases each). This CDR3 has 13 amino acids. Germline loops: CDR1 SNHLY, CDR2 FYNNEI. V was clipped by 6 bases and J by 5 bases, with 11 bases between them. In DNA, the CDR3 is TGTGCCAGCAGACAGGGACTCAACAATGAGCAGTTCTTC. This sequence encodes CASRQGLNNEQFF.

The J gene is TRBJ2-4, the V gene TRBV2; TRBD2 agrees at 7 bases. CDR1 is SNHLY and CDR2 is FYNNEI in the germline V gene. This CDR3 region has 15 residues. With V trimmed by 3 bases and J by 1 base, 3 bases remained unmatched. The DNA for the CDR3 is TGTGCCAGCAGTGAGGGAGGGGTGGCCAAAAACATTCAGTACTTC. It codes for CASSEGGVAKNIQYF.

This clone has only one observation. The rearrangement joins TRBV5-1 to TRBJ2-3; the D gene is possibly TRBD2 (6 bases). Germline CDR1 SGHRS, CDR2 YFSETQ. This CDR3 is built from 15 residues. Trimming took 4 bases from V and 5 from J, leaving 17 bases between them. The CDR3 here is CASSRTTENQDTQYF. Here the CDR3 DNA reads TGCGCCAGCAGCCGGACTACTGAAAACCAAGATACGCAGTATTTT.

The rearrangement uses TRBV11-2 and TRBJ2-3, with a weak D call TRBD2 (7 bases). V lost 5 bases, J lost 8 bases, and 23 bases lay in between. The CDR3 is made up of 16 amino acids. In germline, CDR1 is SGHAT, CDR2 FQNNGV. CDR3 sequence: CASSPPGGIGFGTQYF. Here the CDR3 DNA reads TGTGCCAGCAGCCCCCCGGGGGGCATAGGGTTTGGTACGCAGTATTTT.

This clone appeared a single time. This chain links TRBV30 with TRBJ1-6, with a tentative D call TRBD1 (5 bases). From germline, CDR1 is GTSNPN and CDR2 SVGIG (reference sequence). The CDR3 sequence is 14 residues long. Trimming shortened V by 1 base and J by 7 bases, and 11 bases separated the two germline ends. DNA of the CDR3: TGTGCCTGGAGTGCCGGGACCCCCAATTCACCCCTCCACTTT. This codes for CAWSAGTPNSPLHF. Together with reference TRBV30 and TRBJ1-6, the CDR3 gives the full variable domain: SQTIHQWPATLVQPVGSPLSLECTVEGTSNPNLYWYRQAAGRGLQLLFYSVGIGQISSEVPQNLSASRPQDRQFILSSKKLLLSDSGFYLCAWSAGTPNSPLHFGNGTRLTVT.

The chain uses TRBV6-5 and TRBJ2-7; 8 bases agree with TRBD1. The CDR3 totals 14 residues. V gave up 5 bases and J gave up 6 bases; unmatched junction bases: 9. Germline CDR1 reads MNHEY; CDR2 reads SVGAGI. The CDR3 DNA reads TGTGCCAGCAGTCCCCAGACAGGGGTGGGCGAGCAGTACTTC. This translates into CASSPQTGVGEQYF.